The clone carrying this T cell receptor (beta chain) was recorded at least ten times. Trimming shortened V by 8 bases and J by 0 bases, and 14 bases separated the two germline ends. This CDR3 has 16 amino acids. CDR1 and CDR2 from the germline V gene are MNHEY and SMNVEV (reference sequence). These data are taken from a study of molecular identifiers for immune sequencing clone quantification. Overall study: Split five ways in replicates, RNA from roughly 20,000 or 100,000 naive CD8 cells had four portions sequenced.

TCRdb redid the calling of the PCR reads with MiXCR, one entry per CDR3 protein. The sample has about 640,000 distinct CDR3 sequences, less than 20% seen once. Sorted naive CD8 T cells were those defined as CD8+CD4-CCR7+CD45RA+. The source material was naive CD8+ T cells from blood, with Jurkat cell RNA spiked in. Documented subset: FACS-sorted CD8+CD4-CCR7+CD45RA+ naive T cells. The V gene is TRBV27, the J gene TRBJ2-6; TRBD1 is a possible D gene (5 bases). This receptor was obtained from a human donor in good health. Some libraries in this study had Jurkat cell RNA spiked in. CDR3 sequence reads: CASGAGWVSGANVLTF. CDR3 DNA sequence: TGTGCCAGCGGGGCAGGTTGGGTCTCTGGGGCCAACGTCCTGACTTTC. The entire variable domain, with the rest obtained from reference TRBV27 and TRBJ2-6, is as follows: EAQVTQNPRYLITVTGKKLTVTCSQNMNHEYMSWYRQDPGLGLRQIYYSMNVEVTDKGDVPEGYKVSRKEKRNFPLILESPSPNQTSLYFCASGAGWVSGANVLTFGAGSRLTVL.